The rows below give T cell receptor beta chains drawn from one sample of a study of T cells after yellow fever vaccination. TCRdb ran MiXCR on the 5' RACE reads and lists one entry per CDR3 protein. The repertoire includes some 350,000 distinct CDR3 sequences, roughly 4.3% of them detected once, and around 23% sits in the top ten. The material sequenced was PBMCs, taken 5 days after the yellow fever booster vaccination. The receptors derive from a man between 18 and 35 years old who received the YFV17D yellow fever vaccine. Each CDR3 is given with its conserved first and last residue. D genes are given only for firm matches. Not all rows give a size; the values are once, few, many and, for expanded clones, a class.

J gene,V gene,D gene,clone size,CDR3 DNA,CDR3 protein
TRBJ2-3,TRBV5-4,NA,NA,TGTGCCAGCAGCTCCAAGGGGGGGGGAGATACGCAGTATTTT,CASSSKGGGDTQYF
TRBJ2-1,TRBV5-6,TRBD1,few,TGTGCCAGCAGCCCAAGCCGGGACAGGCAGTTCTTC,CASSPSRDRQFF
TRBJ1-6,TRBV14,NA,NA,TGTGCCAGCAGCCAGGGAGGCGGGCATTCACCCCTCCACTTT,CASSQGGGHSPLHF
TRBJ1-1,TRBV5-6,NA,few,TGTGCCAGCAGCTTGATATTCGGGCAGAACACTGAAGCTTTCTTT,CASSLIFGQNTEAFF
TRBJ1-2,TRBV4-1,NA,many,TGCGCCAGCAGCCAAGCAACCGGACAGATCTATGGCTACACCTTC,CASSQATGQIYGYTF
TRBJ1-1,TRBV5-1,NA,few,TGCGCCAGCAGCTTGCATCAGGGGCCGAACACTGAAGCTTTCTTT,CASSLHQGPNTEAFF
TRBJ2-5,TRBV20-1,NA,few,TGCAGTGCTAGAGGTTTGAAAGAAGAGACCCAGTACTTC,CSARGLKEETQYF
TRBJ2-7,TRBV20-1,TRBD1,many,TGCAGTGCTACGCAGCAACGGGACAGCTCCTACGAGCAGTACTTC,CSATQQRDSSYEQYF
TRBJ2-1,TRBV18,NA,NA,TGTGCCAGCTCGCGCGATCTGCTGGGGGGATCCTACAATGAGCAGTTCTTC,CASSRDLLGGSYNEQFF
TRBJ1-1,TRBV6-6,TRBD1,many,TGTGCCAGCGAGGGGGCGGATTTGGCCACTGAAGCTTTCTTT,CASEGADLATEAFF
TRBJ2-1,TRBV4-1,NA,NA,TGCGCCAGCAGCCAAAGAGGAGGACAGTTTTTCAATGAGCAGTTCTTC,CASSQRGGQFFNEQFF
TRBJ2-2,TRBV7-6,TRBD1,few,TGTGCCAGCAGCTCGGGGACAGGGTATGCCGGGGAGCTGTTTTTT,CASSSGTGYAGELFF
TRBJ2-2,TRBV5-1,NA,few,TGCGCCAGCAGCCCTACTTGGTCGACCGGGACGTCAAACACCGGGGAGCTGTTTTTT,CASSPTWSTGTSNTGELFF
TRBJ1-2,TRBV7-8,NA,NA,TGTGCCAGCAGCTTAACCGCGGGGCAGGCTCATGGCTACACCTTC,CASSLTAGQAHGYTF
TRBJ1-1,TRBV5-5,NA,few,TGTGCCAGCAGCTTCGCTATAGGTGAAGCTTTCTTT,CASSFAIGEAFF
TRBJ1-1,TRBV7-2,NA,NA,TGTGCCAGCAGCTTAGCGGGGGTTCGCACTGAAGCTTTCTTT,CASSLAGVRTEAFF
TRBJ1-1,TRBV4-3,NA,few,TGCGCCAGCAGCCAAGAAATAAGCGGGACTGAAGCTTTCTTT,CASSQEISGTEAFF
TRBJ1-6,TRBV12-3/TRBV12-4,NA,few,TGTGCCAGCAGTTTTCTCCAGGGTTCACCCCTCCACTTT,CASSFLQGSPLHF
TRBJ2-1,TRBV4-2,NA,few,TGTGCCAGCAGCCAAGATCAAGCGGGGCAGTTCTTC,CASSQDQAGQFF
TRBJ1-2,TRBV20-1,NA,many,TGCAGTGCTAGAGCGGCGGGGGGCCGCTATGGCTACACCTTC,CSARAAGGRYGYTF
TRBJ2-3,TRBV7-9,TRBD2,few,TGTGCCAGCAGCTTACGGGACTATACCACAGATACGCAGTATTTT,CASSLRDYTTDTQYF
TRBJ2-3,TRBV7-9,NA,many,TGTGCCAGCAGGGCGAGCAGTCGGGATACGCAGTATTTT,CASRASSRDTQYF
TRBJ2-3,TRBV7-7,NA,few,TGTGCTAGCAGCTTAGCCGACAGTACAGATACGCAGTATTTT,CASSLADSTDTQYF
TRBJ2-2,TRBV6-5,TRBD1,many,TGTGCCAGCAGTTACACCCGACAGGGAAGAACCGGGGAGCTGTTTTTT,CASSYTRQGRTGELFF
TRBJ1-2,TRBV6-2/TRBV6-3,TRBD1,few,TGTGCCAGCACCTACAGGGGCTGGGGCTACACCTTC,CASTYRGWGYTF
TRBJ1-4,TRBV7-8,NA,few,TGTGCCAGCAGCTCTGACCGGACTAATGAAAAACTGTTTTTT,CASSSDRTNEKLFF
TRBJ2-5,TRBV7-2,NA,NA,TGTGCCAGCAGCTTACCCGGGGCCCAAGAGACCCAGTACTTC,CASSLPGAQETQYF
TRBJ2-1,TRBV4-1,TRBD2,many,TGCGCCAGCAGCCTATCATCACTAGCGGGGGGGCACAATGAGCAGTTCTTC,CASSLSSLAGGHNEQFF
TRBJ2-1,TRBV5-4,TRBD2,few,TGTGCCAGCAGCTTGGGCCTAGCGGGGAGGAGTGAGCAGTTCTTC,CASSLGLAGRSEQFF
TRBJ2-3,TRBV12-3/TRBV12-4,TRBD1,NA,TGTGCCAGCAGTTTAGAGGACAGGGGCACAGATACGCAGTATTTT,CASSLEDRGTDTQYF
TRBJ1-5,TRBV6-6,NA,few,TGTGCCAGCAGTTACCCAAGTCAGCCCCAGCATTTT,CASSYPSQPQHF
TRBJ1-6,TRBV3-1,NA,NA,TGTGCCAGCAGCCAAGCCGGACTGAGCTCACCCCTCCACTTT,CASSQAGLSSPLHF
TRBJ2-1,TRBV20-1,TRBD2,many,TGCAGTGCCGTGACTAGCGGGGGCGCCTACAATGAGCAGTTCTTC,CSAVTSGGAYNEQFF
TRBJ1-2,TRBV20-1,NA,many,TGCAGTGCTAGAGGGACGGCCTATGGCTACACCTTC,CSARGTAYGYTF
TRBJ2-1,TRBV6-2/TRBV6-3,TRBD1,few,TGTGCCAGCAGTTACGCTGCCGGGACAGGGTTCTCCAATGAGCAGTTCTTC,CASSYAAGTGFSNEQFF
TRBJ2-7,TRBV18,TRBD1,NA,TGTGCCAGCTCACCACCCACAGGGGGCCGGAGCGAGCAGTACTTC,CASSPPTGGRSEQYF
TRBJ2-3,TRBV7-9,NA,many,TGTGCCAGCAGCCGGGTCACAGATACGCAGTATTTT,CASSRVTDTQYF
TRBJ2-1,TRBV7-9,NA,few,TGTGCCAGCAGCTTTGAGGGGCTGCACAATGAGCAGTTCTTC,CASSFEGLHNEQFF